The present T cell receptor beta chain was sequenced within a study of blood T cell repertoires in COVID-19. Study in general: The analysed material was cDNA or gDNA that came from T cells, B-cell-depleted T cells, or PBMCs.

V was clipped by 4 bases and J by 0 bases, with 13 bases between them. CDR1 is SGHKS and CDR2 is YYEKEE in the germline V gene (reference sequence). The CDR3 extends over 16 amino acids. Per the authors' pipeline: Reference gene primer amplification yielded estimated nucleated cell counts. Profiling relied on immunoSEQ multiplex PCR, and the TCRdb table lists in-frame clones only, not all of them. V and J calls and clone size follow that table, whereas D and trimming were derived from the DNA. The repertoire holds fewer than 250,000 clones, with about 80% as singletons. The rearrangement uses TRBV5-5 and TRBJ1-4, with D possibly TRBD1 on 6 matching bases. The source material was peripheral blood. This TCR came from a woman between 40 and 50 years old with active or convalescent COVID-19. CDR3 residues: CASSRRGGATNEKLFF. In nucleotides, the CDR3 is TGTGCCAGCAGCCGCCGAGGGGGGGCAACTAATGAAAAACTGTTTTTT.